This T cell receptor (beta chain) was sequenced in a study of regulatory dendritic cells for organ transplantation. At the level of the study: On day 6, the dendritic cells were exposed to LPS.

With regard to this clone: Its antigen is unidentified.

The data were produced by immunoSEQ multiplex PCR, yet TCRdb's version contains in-frame clones alone and is incomplete. This table holds some 9,600 clones, more than 70% found once. CFSE-labeled sorted T cells met regulatory or mature dendritic cells for more than four days. The ends were cut back, 0 bases at V and 8 bases at J, with 13 bases in the middle. Germline V gene sequence: CDR1 MNHNS, CDR2 SASEGT. The CDR3 runs to 14 residues. The sequence came from a human donor in good health. This chain joins TRBV6-1 and TRBJ1-1; D might be TRBD1 (5 bases). The source material was memory CD4+ T cells from blood cultured with dendritic cells. Regarding subset: CD45RO+ memory T cells. CDR3 bases: TGTGCCAGCAGTGAAGCTTCCGATCGGACAGAAGCTTTCTTT. Translation gives CASSEASDRTEAFF.